The 25 T cell receptor beta chains below were found in one sample sequenced in a study of T cells after yellow fever vaccination. One entry per CDR3 protein results from TCRdb running MiXCR on the 5' RACE reads. Of 250,000 to 350,000 distinct CDR3 sequences listed, around 4.4% are singletons. The sample was PBMCs, taken 15 days after the yellow fever booster vaccination. The receptors stem from a man aged 18 to 30 who received the YFV17D yellow fever vaccine.

This clonotype was recorded many times. This chain uses TRBV7-9 with TRBJ2-2; TRBD1 matches 9 bases. Germline assignment: CDR1 SEHNR and CDR2 FQNEAQ (reference sequence). V was clipped by 5 bases and J by 2 bases; unmatched bases: 6. The CDR3 is 16 amino acids. CDR3 sequence (DNA): TGTGCCAGCAGCCGATTACAGGGGGCAAACACCGGGGAGCTGTTTTTT. Amino acids: CASSRLQGANTGELFF.

This clonotype was recorded a few times. The genes are TRBV4-2 and TRBJ2-3; D not certain. CDR1 LGHNA and CDR2 YNFKEQ come from the germline V gene. Trimming left V 0 bases short and J 4 bases short, with 5 bases between. The CDR3 is 13 residues long. CDR3 in DNA: TGTGCCAGCAGCCAAGATAGGCCAGATACGCAGTATTTT. This codes for CASSQDRPDTQYF.

This clonotype has at least ten counts. V is TRBV18 and J is TRBJ1-2; 8 bases fit TRBD1. J lost 3 bases, V lost 7 bases, and 1 base had no gene match. This CDR3 comprises 12 residues. Germline V lookup: CDR1 KGHSH, CDR2 LQKENI. The CDR3 DNA reads as TGTGCCAGCTTACAGGGGGACTATGGCTACACCTTC. This translates into CASLQGDYGYTF.

CDR3 in DNA: TGTGCCAGCAGCTTACCGGACAGGGGGAGAACCGGGGAGCTGTTTTTT. It is translated as CASSLPDRGRTGELFF. V usage is TRBV5-4 and J usage is TRBJ2-2; 10 nucleotides line up with TRBD1. The germline V gene has CDR1 SGHNT and CDR2 YYREEE (reference sequence). The V gene end was trimmed by 2 bases and the J gene end by 5 bases; junction bases not matched to a gene: 6. This CDR3 region has 16 residues. The full variable domain, rest sourced from reference TRBV5-4 and TRBJ2-2, is ETGVTQSPTHLIKTRGQQVTLRCSSQSGHNTVSWYQQALGQGPQFIFQYYREEENGRGNFPPRFSGLQFPNYSSELNVNALELDDSALYLCASSLPDRGRTGELFFGEGSRLTVL.

In its sample, this clonotype was seen many times. The V gene is TRBV5-1, the J gene TRBJ2-1; 7 positions match TRBD2. Germline loops: CDR1 SGHRS, CDR2 YFSETQ. Unmatched junction bases numbered 11, after V lost 0 bases and J lost 8 bases. The CDR3 extends over 16 amino acids. The CDR3 loop reads CASSLAGGRAEYEQFF. CDR3 in DNA: TGCGCCAGCAGCTTGGCCGGAGGGAGGGCGGAATATGAGCAGTTCTTC.

This clonotype appeared a few times. This rearrangement joins TRBV5-1 to TRBJ2-7; the D is unclear. V dropped 4 bases and J dropped 1 base, with 15 bases sitting between them. Germline-derived CDR1 and CDR2 are SGHRS and YFSETQ. The CDR3 covers 15 residues. CDR3 loop: CASSDEVASSYEQYF. The CDR3 DNA follows: TGCGCCAGCAGCGACGAAGTCGCGTCTTCCTACGAGCAGTACTTC.

In this sample, this clonotype turned up many times. The chain employs TRBV29-1 and TRBJ2-1; TRBD2 matches at 11 bases. Trimming took 1 base from V and 8 from J; bases not matched to a gene: 4. CDR1 and CDR2 (germline): SQVTM, ANQGSEA. This CDR3 is 14 amino acids long. The CDR3 sequence: CSVEVSGGGDEQFF. The DNA of the CDR3 is TGCAGCGTTGAAGTTAGCGGGGGGGGTGATGAGCAGTTCTTC.

There are a few counts of this clonotype. The J gene is TRBJ2-5, the V gene TRBV6-5; TRBD2 matches 9 bases. Germline lookup yields CDR1 MNHEY and CDR2 SVGAGI. The V segment lost 6 bases and the J segment 0 bases; nucleotides outside the gene matches: 8. This CDR3 has 16 amino acids. CDR3 amino acids: CASRGAGGKYQETQYF. CDR3 sequence (DNA): TGTGCCAGCAGGGGAGCGGGGGGAAAGTACCAAGAGACCCAGTACTTC.

This clonotype has at least ten counts. The V and J genes are TRBV6-2 or TRBV6-3 and TRBJ2-1; the match to TRBD1 covers 11 bases. V trimming: 6 bases; J trimming: 1 base; junction bases outside the gene matches: 2. Germline CDR1 reads MNHEY; CDR2 reads SVGEGT. The CDR3 is 15 amino acids. CDR3 nucleotides: TGTGCCAGCAGGGACAGGGGGCTTTCCTACAATGAGCAGTTCTTC. Encoded protein: CASRDRGLSYNEQFF.

The chain employs TRBV7-9 and TRBJ2-7, with no clear D. Germline CDR1 is SEHNR and CDR2 is FQNEAQ (reference sequence). Trimming cost V 3 bases and J 2 bases, with 11 bases left between them. The CDR3 contains 14 residues. The CDR3 coding sequence is TGTGCCAGCAGCTTCCCTTACACTCCCTACGAGCAGTACTTC. The encoded protein is CASSFPYTPYEQYF.

This clonotype has a count of ten or more. CDR3 in DNA: TGTGCCAGCTTGCGGGTTGGGGACACAGATACGCAGTATTTT. Translating it yields CASLRVGDTDTQYF. This rearrangement joins TRBV7-9 to TRBJ2-3; weak D call: TRBD2 (5 bases). Trimming left V 8 bases short and J 2 bases short, with 14 bases between. This CDR3 comprises 14 residues. The germline CDR1 and CDR2 sequences are SEHNR and FQNEAQ (reference sequence).

As for this clonotype: One junction end disagrees with the germline gene, perhaps due to a read error. The chain couples TRBV4-3 to TRBJ1-5; TRBD1 agrees at 7 bases. CDR3 size: 13 residues. Per the germline V gene, CDR1 is LGHNA and CDR2 is YSLEER. The CDR3 bases are TGCGCCAGCAGCCAAGAACGAGTAGGACAGGTCTTTTTT. Residues: CASSQERVGQVFF.

V and J are TRBV29-1 and TRBJ2-7; TRBD2 matches 7 bases. CDR1 is SQVTM, CDR2 ANQGSEA, per germline. Losses at the gene ends were 4 bases for V and 3 bases for J; bases not matched to a gene: 6. CDR3 length: 13 amino acids. In DNA, the CDR3 is TGCAGCGTTGTTCCAGCGGGGAACTACGAGCAGTACTTC. Translation gives CSVVPAGNYEQYF.

This clonotype came up many times. The CDR3 DNA sequence: TGCGCCAGCAGCCCTTCCTCGGAGGGAAAACTGTTTTTT. The encoded protein is CASSPSSEGKLFF. The genes are TRBV4-1 and TRBJ1-4; no clear D. V lost 4 bases to trimming and J lost 10 bases, with 13 bases between them. The CDR3 runs to 13 residues. Germline V CDR1 and CDR2: MGHRA, YSYEKL.

This clonotype was detected many times. The DNA for the CDR3 is TGCGCCAGCAGCTTAACTTCGCGAGAGACCCAGTACTTC. This gives the protein CASSLTSRETQYF. The chain employs TRBV10-2 and TRBJ2-5, with no clear D. The V gene's germline CDR1 is WSHSY and CDR2 SAAADI. The ends were cut back, 6 bases at V and 4 bases at J, with 12 bases in the middle. The CDR3 length is 13 residues.

The chain links TRBV27 to TRBJ1-2, with 9 bases that match TRBD1. Looked up from germline, CDR1 is MNHEY and CDR2 is SMNVEV (reference sequence). The CDR3 extends over 13 amino acids. The V and J ends lost 6 bases and 6 bases, in that order; junction bases with no gene match: 5. CDR3 bases: TGTGCCAGCAGGCCCACAGGGGGCGATGGCTACACCTTC. Its protein is CASRPTGGDGYTF.

This clonotype appeared many times. V and J are TRBV20-1 and TRBJ1-1, with a possible D match to TRBD1 (5 bases). The length of the CDR3 is 11 residues. Germline V lookup: CDR1 DFQATT, CDR2 SNEGSKA (reference sequence). This chain's CDR3 is CTSGGSTEAFF. CDR3 bases: TGCACATCCGGGGGGTCCACTGAAGCTTTCTTT.

This chain uses TRBV6-5 with TRBJ2-3; 9 bases fit TRBD2. The CDR3 contains 18 residues. The V gene end was trimmed by 0 bases and the J gene end by 5 bases; junction bases not matched to a gene: 12. Germline-derived CDR1 and CDR2 are MNHEY and SVGAGI. The CDR3: CASSYSRGGGGALDTQYF. The CDR3, as DNA: TGTGCCAGCAGTTACTCGAGGGGAGGCGGGGGGGCGTTAGATACGCAGTATTTT.

This clonotype occurred many times. A read error may explain this, as a much larger clone is one base away. J is TRBJ1-4 and V is TRBV25-1; D remains ambiguous. This CDR3 has 14 amino acids. Trimming shortened V by 1 base and J by 9 bases, and 12 bases separated the two germline ends. The germline gives CDR1 MGHDK, CDR2 SYGVNS. CDR3 sequence reads: CASSESKGGKKLFF. The CDR3 nucleotides read TGTGCCAGCAGTGAATCAAAGGGAGGGAAAAAACTGTTTTTT. The variable domain in full, completed from reference TRBV25-1 and TRBJ1-4, reads EADIYQTPRYLVIGTGKKITLECSQTMGHDKMYWYQQDPGMELHLIHYSYGVNSTEKGDLSSESTVSRIRTEHFPLTLESARPSHTSQYLCASSESKGGKKLFFGSGTQLSVL.

The chain recombines TRBV4-2 with TRBJ2-5; D is unclear. CDR3 length equals 14 residues. Germline CDR1 LGHNA, CDR2 YNFKEQ. Between the trimmed V and J ends, which lost 0 bases and 5 bases, there was a span of 10 bases. The CDR3 DNA is TGTGCCAGCAGCCAAGATGGGGTGGAGGAGACCCAGTACTTC. It is translated as CASSQDGVEETQYF.

This clonotype was counted between two and nine times. The V gene is TRBV10-3, the J gene TRBJ2-7; D is uncertain. V was cut by 2 bases and J by 5 bases, with 19 bases left in between. Germline assignment: CDR1 ENHRY and CDR2 SYGVKD. CDR3 length: 16 residues. CDR3 loop: CAISETGRIGRDEQYF. For the CDR3, the DNA is TGTGCCATCAGTGAGACGGGTAGGATTGGACGGGACGAGCAGTACTTC.

This clonotype came up many times. The chain has TRBV4-1 and TRBJ2-7; D call uncertain. The germline V gene encodes CDR1 MGHRA and CDR2 YSYEKL. The CDR3 loop spans 14 amino acids. V was pared by 1 base and J by 6 bases, with 13 bases between. CDR3 sequence reads: CASSQGLFGPEQYF. The CDR3 nucleotides are TGCGCCAGCAGCCAAGGGTTGTTCGGGCCCGAGCAGTACTTC.

This clonotype turned up a few times. The rearrangement uses TRBV6-5 and TRBJ2-1; D remains ambiguous. The germline V gene has CDR1 MNHEY and CDR2 SVGAGI. The CDR3 is 16 residues long. V dropped 0 bases and J dropped 3 bases, with 12 bases sitting between them. The CDR3 here is CASSYSIGLGYNEQFF. Here the CDR3 DNA reads TGTGCCAGCAGTTACTCGATAGGTCTGGGCTACAATGAGCAGTTCTTC.

In its sample, this clonotype was seen many times. In DNA form, the CDR3 reads TGTGCCAGCAGTTACGGGGGGGCGTCGGGGCAGCCCCAGCATTTT. Translation gives CASSYGGASGQPQHF. J is TRBJ1-5 and V is TRBV6-2 or TRBV6-3; tentatively, D is TRBD1 (6 bases). In germline, CDR1 is MNHEY, CDR2 SVGEGT. The CDR3 runs 15 residues. V was pared by 2 bases and J by 7 bases, with 15 bases between.

This chain links TRBV19 with TRBJ1-4, with 8 bases that match TRBD1. The V and J ends lost 6 bases and 5 bases, in that order; junction bases with no gene match: 8. The CDR3 contains 15 residues. Germline loops: CDR1 LNHDA, CDR2 SQIVND (reference sequence). CDR3 coding DNA: TGTGCCAGTAGGCGGGTGACAGGGGCGAATGAAAAACTGTTTTTT. Its translation: CASRRVTGANEKLFF.